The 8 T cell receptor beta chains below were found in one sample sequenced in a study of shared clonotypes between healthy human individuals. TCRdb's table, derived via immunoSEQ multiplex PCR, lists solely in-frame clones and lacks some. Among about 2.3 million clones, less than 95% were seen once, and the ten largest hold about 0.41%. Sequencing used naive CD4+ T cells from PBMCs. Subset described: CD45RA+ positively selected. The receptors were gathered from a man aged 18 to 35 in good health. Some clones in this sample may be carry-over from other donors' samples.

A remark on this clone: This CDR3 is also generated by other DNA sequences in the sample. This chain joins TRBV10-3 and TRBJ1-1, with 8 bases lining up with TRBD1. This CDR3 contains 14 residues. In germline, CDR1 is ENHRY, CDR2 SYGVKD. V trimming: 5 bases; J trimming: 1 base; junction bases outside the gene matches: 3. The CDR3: CAISSGQGNTEAFF. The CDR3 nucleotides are TGTGCCATCAGTTCAGGACAGGGGAACACTGAAGCTTTCTTT.

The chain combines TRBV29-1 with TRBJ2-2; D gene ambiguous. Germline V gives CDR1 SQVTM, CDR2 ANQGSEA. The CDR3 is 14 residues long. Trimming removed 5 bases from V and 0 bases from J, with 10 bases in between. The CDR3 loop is CSVTYGANTGELFF. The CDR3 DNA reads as TGCAGCGTTACTTACGGCGCGAACACCGGGGAGCTGTTTTTT.

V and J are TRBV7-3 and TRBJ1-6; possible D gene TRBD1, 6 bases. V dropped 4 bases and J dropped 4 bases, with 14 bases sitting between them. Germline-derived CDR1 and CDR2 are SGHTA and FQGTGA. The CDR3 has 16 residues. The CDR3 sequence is CASSSRQVPYNSPLHF. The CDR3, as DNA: TGTGCCAGCAGCTCGAGACAGGTTCCATATAATTCACCCCTCCACTTT. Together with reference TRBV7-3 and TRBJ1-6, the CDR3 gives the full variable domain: GAGVSQTPSNKVTEKGKYVELRCDPISGHTALYWYRQSLGQGPEFLIYFQGTGAADDSGLPNDRFFAVRPEGSVSTLKIQRTERGDSAVYLCASSSRQVPYNSPLHFGNGTRLTVT.

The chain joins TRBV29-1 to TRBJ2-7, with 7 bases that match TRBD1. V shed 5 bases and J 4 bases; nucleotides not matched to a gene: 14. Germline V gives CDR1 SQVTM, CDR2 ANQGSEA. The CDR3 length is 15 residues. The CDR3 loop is CSVFFQGTVKYEQYF. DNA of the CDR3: TGCAGCGTTTTCTTTCAGGGGACAGTCAAATACGAGCAGTACTTC.

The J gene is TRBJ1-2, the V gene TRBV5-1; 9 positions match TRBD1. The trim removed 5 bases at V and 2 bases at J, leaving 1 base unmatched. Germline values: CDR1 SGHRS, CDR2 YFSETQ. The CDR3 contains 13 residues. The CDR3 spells CASRGTGNYGYTF. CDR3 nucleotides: TGCGCCAGCAGGGGGACAGGGAACTATGGCTACACCTTC.

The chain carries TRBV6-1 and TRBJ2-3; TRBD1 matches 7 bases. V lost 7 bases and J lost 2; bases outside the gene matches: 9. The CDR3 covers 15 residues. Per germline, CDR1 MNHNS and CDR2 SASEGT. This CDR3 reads CASTPSGQTTDTQYF. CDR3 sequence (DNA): TGTGCCAGCACTCCATCGGGACAGACCACAGATACGCAGTATTTT.

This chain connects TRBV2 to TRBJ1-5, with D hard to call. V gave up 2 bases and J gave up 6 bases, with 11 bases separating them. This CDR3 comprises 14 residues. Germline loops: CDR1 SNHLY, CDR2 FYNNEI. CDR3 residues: CASSETPLSQPQHF. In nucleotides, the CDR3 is TGTGCCAGCAGTGAAACCCCATTGAGTCAGCCCCAGCATTTT.

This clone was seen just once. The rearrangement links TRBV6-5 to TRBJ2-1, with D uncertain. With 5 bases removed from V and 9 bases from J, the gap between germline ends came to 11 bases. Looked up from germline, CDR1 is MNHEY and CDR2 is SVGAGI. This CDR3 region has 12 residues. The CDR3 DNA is TGTGCCAGCAGTCGAAGCTCTACTGAGCAGTTCTTC. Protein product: CASSRSSTEQFF.